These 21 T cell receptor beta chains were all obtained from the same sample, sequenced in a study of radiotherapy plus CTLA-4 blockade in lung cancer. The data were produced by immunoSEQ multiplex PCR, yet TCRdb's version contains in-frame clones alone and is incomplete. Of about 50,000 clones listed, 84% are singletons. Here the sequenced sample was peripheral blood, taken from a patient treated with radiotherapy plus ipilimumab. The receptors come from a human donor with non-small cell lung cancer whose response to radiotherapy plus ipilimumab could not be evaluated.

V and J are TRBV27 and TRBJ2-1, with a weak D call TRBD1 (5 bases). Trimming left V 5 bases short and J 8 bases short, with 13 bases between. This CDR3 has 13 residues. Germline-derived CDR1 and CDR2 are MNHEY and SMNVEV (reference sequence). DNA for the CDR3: TGTGCCAGCAGTAGCAGGGAAGGCTATGAGCAGTTCTTC. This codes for CASSSREGYEQFF.

The CDR3: CASSYSGSSYEQYF. CDR3 in DNA: TGTGCCAGCAGTTACTCGGGCAGCTCCTACGAGCAGTACTTC. The chain links TRBV6-6 to TRBJ2-7; D is ambiguous. The CDR3 covers 14 residues. Trimming removed 0 bases from V and 0 bases from J, with 6 bases in between. The germline CDR1 and CDR2 sequences are MNHNY and SVGAGI (reference sequence).

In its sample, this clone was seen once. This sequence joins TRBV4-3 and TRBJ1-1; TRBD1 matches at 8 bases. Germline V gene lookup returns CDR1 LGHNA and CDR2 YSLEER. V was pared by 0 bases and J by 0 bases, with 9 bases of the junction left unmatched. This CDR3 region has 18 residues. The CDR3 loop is CASSQDGGRGLMNTEAFF. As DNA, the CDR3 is TGCGCCAGCAGCCAAGATGGGGGCAGGGGGCTTATGAACACTGAAGCTTTCTTT.

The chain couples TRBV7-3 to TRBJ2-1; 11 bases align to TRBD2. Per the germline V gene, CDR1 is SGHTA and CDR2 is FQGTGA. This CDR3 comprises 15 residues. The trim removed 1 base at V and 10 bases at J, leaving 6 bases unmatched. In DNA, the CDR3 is TGTGCCAGCAGCTTAAGTCTAGCGGGAGGAGGGGAGCAGTTCTTC. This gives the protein CASSLSLAGGGEQFF.

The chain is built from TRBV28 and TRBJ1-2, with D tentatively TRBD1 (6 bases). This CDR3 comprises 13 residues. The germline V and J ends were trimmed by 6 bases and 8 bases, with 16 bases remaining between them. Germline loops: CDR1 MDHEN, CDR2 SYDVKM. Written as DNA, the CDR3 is TGTGCCAGCAGACTCCTTGGACAGATGGGCTACACCTTC. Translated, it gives CASRLLGQMGYTF.

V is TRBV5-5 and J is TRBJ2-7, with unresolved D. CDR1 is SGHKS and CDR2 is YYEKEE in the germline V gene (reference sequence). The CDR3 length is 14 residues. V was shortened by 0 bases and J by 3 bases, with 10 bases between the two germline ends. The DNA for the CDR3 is TGTGCCAGCAGCTTGGACAGTGCCCTCTACGAGCAGTACTTC. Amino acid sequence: CASSLDSALYEQYF.

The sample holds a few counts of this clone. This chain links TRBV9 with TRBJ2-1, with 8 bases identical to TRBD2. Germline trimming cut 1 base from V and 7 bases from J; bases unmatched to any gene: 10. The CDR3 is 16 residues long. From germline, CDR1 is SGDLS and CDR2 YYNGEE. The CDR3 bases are TGTGCCAGCAGCGTAAGACCCCGGGAGGGCCAGAATGAGCAGTTCTTC. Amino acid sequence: CASSVRPREGQNEQFF.

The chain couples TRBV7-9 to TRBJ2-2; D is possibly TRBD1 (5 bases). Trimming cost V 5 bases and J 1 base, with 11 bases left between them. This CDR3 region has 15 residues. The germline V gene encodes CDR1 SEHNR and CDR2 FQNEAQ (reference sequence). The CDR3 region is CASSIPTENTGELFF. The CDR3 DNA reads TGTGCCAGCAGCATACCGACAGAGAACACCGGGGAGCTGTTTTTT.

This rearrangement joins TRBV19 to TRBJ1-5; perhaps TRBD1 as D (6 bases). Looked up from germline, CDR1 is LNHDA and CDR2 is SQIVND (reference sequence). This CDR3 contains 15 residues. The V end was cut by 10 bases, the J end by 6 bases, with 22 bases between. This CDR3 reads CATRGINREGQPQHF. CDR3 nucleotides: TGTGCCACCAGGGGCATCAACCGGGAAGGTCAGCCCCAGCATTTT.

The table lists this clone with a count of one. CDR3 protein: CASSLTRTSGLPDSYEQYF. DNA for the CDR3: TGCGCCAGCAGCTTGACCCGGACTAGCGGGTTGCCCGACTCCTACGAGCAGTACTTC. The V call is TRBV5-1, the J call TRBJ2-7; 11 bases align to TRBD2. The CDR3 has 19 amino acids. The V gene end was trimmed by 1 base and the J gene end by 0 bases; junction bases not matched to a gene: 12. Germline V gene sequence: CDR1 SGHRS, CDR2 YFSETQ. Together with reference TRBV5-1 and TRBJ2-7, the CDR3 gives the full variable domain: KAGVTQTPRYLIKTRGQQVTLSCSPISGHRSVSWYQQTPGQGLQFLFEYFSETQRNKGNFPGRFSGRQFSNSRSEMNVSTLELGDSALYLCASSLTRTSGLPDSYEQYFGPGTRLTVT.

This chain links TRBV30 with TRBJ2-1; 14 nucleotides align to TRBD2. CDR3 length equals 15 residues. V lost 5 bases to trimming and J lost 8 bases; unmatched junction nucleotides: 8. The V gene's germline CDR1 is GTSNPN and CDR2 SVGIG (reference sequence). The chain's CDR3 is CAWAIGTSGSYEQFF. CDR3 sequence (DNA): TGTGCCTGGGCCATTGGGACTAGCGGGAGTTATGAGCAGTTCTTC.

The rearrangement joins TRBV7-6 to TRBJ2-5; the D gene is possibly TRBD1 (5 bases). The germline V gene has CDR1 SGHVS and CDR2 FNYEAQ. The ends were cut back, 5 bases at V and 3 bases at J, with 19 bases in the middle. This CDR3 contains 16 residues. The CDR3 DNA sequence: TGTGCCAGCAGCCAACTCCAGGGATACCAGGAAGAGACCCAGTACTTC. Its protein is CASSQLQGYQEETQYF.

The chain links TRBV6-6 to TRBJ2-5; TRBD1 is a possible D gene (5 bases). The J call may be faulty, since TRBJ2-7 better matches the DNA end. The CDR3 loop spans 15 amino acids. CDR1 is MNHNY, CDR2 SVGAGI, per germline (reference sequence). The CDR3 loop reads CASSPEKDTFYEQYF. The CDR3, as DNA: TGTGCCAGCAGCCCCGAGAAGGACACCTTCTACGAGCAGTACTTC.

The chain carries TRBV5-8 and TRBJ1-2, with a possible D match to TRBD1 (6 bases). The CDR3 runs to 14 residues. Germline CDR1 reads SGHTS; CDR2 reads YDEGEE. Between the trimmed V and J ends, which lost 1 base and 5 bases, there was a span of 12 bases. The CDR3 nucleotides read TGTGCCAGCAGCTTGATACAGGGCATATATGGCTACACCTTC. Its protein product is CASSLIQGIYGYTF. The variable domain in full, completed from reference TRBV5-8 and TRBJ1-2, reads EAGVTQSPTHLIKTRGQQATLRCSPISGHTSVYWYQQALGLGLQFLLWYDEGEERNRGNFPPRFSGRQFPNYSSELNVNALELEDSALYLCASSLIQGIYGYTFGSGTRLTVV.

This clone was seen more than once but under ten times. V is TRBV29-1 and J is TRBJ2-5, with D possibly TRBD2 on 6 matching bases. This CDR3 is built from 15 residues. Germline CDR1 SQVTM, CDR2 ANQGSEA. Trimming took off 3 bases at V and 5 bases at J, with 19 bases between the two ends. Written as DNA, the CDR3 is TGCAGCGTTGAGTTGGCGGGGACCTACGGGGAGACCCAGTACTTC. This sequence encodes CSVELAGTYGETQYF.

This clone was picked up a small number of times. The CDR3 reads CASRPRQGAGNTIYF. In DNA, the CDR3 is TGTGCCAGCAGGCCACGACAGGGGGCTGGAAACACCATATATTTT. The chain carries TRBV7-9 and TRBJ1-3, with 9 positions matching TRBD1. CDR3 length equals 15 residues. The ends lost 6 bases at V and 2 bases at J; junction bases unmatched: 5. Per germline, CDR1 SEHNR and CDR2 FQNEAQ (reference sequence).

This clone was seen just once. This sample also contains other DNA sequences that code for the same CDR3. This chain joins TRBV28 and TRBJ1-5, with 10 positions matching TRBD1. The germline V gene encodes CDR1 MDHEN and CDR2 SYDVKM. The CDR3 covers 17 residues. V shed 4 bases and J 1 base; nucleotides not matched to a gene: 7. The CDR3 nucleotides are TGTGCCAGCAGTTCTCCGGGACAGGGGACCAGCAATCAGCCCCAGCATTTT. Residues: CASSSPGQGTSNQPQHF.

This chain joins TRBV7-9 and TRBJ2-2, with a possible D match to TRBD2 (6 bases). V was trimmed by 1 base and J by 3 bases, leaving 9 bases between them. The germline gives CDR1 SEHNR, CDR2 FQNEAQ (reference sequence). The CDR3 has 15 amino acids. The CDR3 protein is CASSLGLAHTGELFF. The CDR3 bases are TGTGCCAGCAGCTTAGGTCTAGCGCACACCGGGGAGCTGTTTTTT. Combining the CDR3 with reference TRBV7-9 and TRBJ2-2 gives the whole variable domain DTGVSQNPRHKITKRGQNVTFRCDPISEHNRLYWYRQTLGQGPEFLTYFQNEAQLEKSRLLSDRFSAERPKGSFSTLEIQRTEQGDSAMYLCASSLGLAHTGELFFGEGSRLTVL.

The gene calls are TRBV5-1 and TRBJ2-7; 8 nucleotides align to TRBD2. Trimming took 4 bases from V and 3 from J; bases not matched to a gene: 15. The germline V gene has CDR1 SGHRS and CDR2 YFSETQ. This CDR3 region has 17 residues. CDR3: CASSQPREGLPNYEQYF. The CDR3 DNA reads TGCGCCAGCAGCCAACCACGGGAGGGCCTACCCAACTACGAGCAGTACTTC.

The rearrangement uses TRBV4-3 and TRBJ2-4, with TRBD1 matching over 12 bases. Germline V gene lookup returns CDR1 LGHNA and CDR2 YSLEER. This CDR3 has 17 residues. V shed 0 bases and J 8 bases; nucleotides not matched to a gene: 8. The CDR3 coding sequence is TGCGCCAGCAGCCAAGAGGGGACAGGGGGCGCATTGGACATTCAGTACTTC. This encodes CASSQEGTGGALDIQYF.

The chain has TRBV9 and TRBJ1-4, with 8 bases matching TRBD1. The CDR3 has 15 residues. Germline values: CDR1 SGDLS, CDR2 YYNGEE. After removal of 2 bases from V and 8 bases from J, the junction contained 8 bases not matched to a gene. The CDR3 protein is CASSVQTGTGEKLFF. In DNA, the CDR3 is TGTGCCAGCAGCGTCCAGACAGGGACAGGCGAAAAACTGTTTTTT.